These T cell receptor beta chains were read from a single sample in a study of shared clonotypes between healthy human individuals. The method was immunoSEQ multiplex PCR; TCRdb's version includes in-frame clones alone and lacks a portion of them. The table has about 99,000 clones, about 45% seen once. Sequencing input: PBMCs. These receptors were taken from a woman in her thirties or forties in good health. Some clones in this sample may be carry-over from other donors' samples. CDR3s include the opening cysteine and the closing phenylalanine or tryptophan. Fields, in order: V gene, J gene, clone size, D gene, CDR3 DNA, CDR3 protein. D genes are given only for firm matches. Clone size is shown for a subset of rows, as once, few, many or a class of expanded clone.

V gene: TRBV7-2
J gene: TRBJ2-7
clone size: -
D gene: -
CDR3 DNA: TGTGCCAGCAGACCACCCTCCGGGTCCTACGAGCAGTACTTC
CDR3 protein: CASRPPSGSYEQYF

V gene: TRBV14
J gene: TRBJ1-1
clone size: many
D gene: -
CDR3 DNA: TGTGCCAGCAGCCAAGGCCTGGTAATCGGGACTGAAGCTTTCTTT
CDR3 protein: CASSQGLVIGTEAFF

V gene: TRBV11-2
J gene: TRBJ2-7
clone size: -
D gene: -
CDR3 DNA: TGTGCCAGCAGCTTAGACGTCAGACGTAGACGGTACTTC
CDR3 protein: CASSLDVRRRRYF

V gene: TRBV29-1
J gene: TRBJ2-7
clone size: few
D gene: TRBD1
CDR3 DNA: TGCAGCGTTTTCGTCTCGGGACAGGGCTCCTACGAGCAGTACTTC
CDR3 protein: CSVFVSGQGSYEQYF

V gene: TRBV7-9
J gene: TRBJ2-7
clone size: -
D gene: -
CDR3 DNA: TGTGCCAGCAGCTTGGACAGTAGCTCCTACGAGCAGTACTTC
CDR3 protein: CASSLDSSSYEQYF

V gene: TRBV7-3
J gene: TRBJ2-3
clone size: -
D gene: -
CDR3 DNA: TGTGCCAGCAGCCCCCTGGGCCCTAGCACAGATACGCAGTATTTT
CDR3 protein: CASSPLGPSTDTQYF

V gene: TRBV30
J gene: TRBJ1-6
clone size: many
D gene: -
CDR3 DNA: TGTGCCTGGGAAAGGGATGAGTCACCCCTCCACTTT
CDR3 protein: CAWERDESPLHF

V gene: TRBV5-1
J gene: TRBJ2-1
clone size: -
D gene: -
CDR3 DNA: TGCGCCAGCAGCTTCGGCAGGGTAGGGAACAATGAGCAGTTCTTC
CDR3 protein: CASSFGRVGNNEQFF

V gene: TRBV18
J gene: TRBJ1-2
clone size: -
D gene: TRBD1
CDR3 DNA: TGTGCCAGCTCACTCGGGACAGGGGATGGCTACACCTTC
CDR3 protein: CASSLGTGDGYTF

V gene: TRBV5-1
J gene: TRBJ1-1
clone size: -
D gene: -
CDR3 DNA: TGCGCCAGCAGCTTGCGCCCCGGGGAGGGTCGGGGCACTGAAGCTTTCTTT
CDR3 protein: CASSLRPGEGRGTEAFF

V gene: TRBV2
J gene: TRBJ1-5
clone size: few
D gene: TRBD1
CDR3 DNA: TGTGCCAGCAGTGCGACAGGGGAAGATCAGCCCCAGCATTTT
CDR3 protein: CASSATGEDQPQHF

V gene: TRBV28
J gene: TRBJ1-5
clone size: -
D gene: -
CDR3 DNA: TGTGCCAGCAGCCGGGGACACCATAGCAATCAGCCCCAGCATTTT
CDR3 protein: CASSRGHHSNQPQHF

V gene: TRBV1
J gene: TRBJ2-3
clone size: few
D gene: -
CDR3 DNA: TGCACCAACCTGAATAGGGCAGGGCCAGATACGCAGTATTTT
CDR3 protein: CTNLNRAGPDTQYF

V gene: TRBV6-6
J gene: TRBJ1-5
clone size: -
D gene: TRBD1
CDR3 DNA: TGTGCCAGCACCAAAAACAGGGGGCAGCCCCAGCATTTT
CDR3 protein: CASTKNRGQPQHF

V gene: TRBV5-1
J gene: TRBJ2-5
clone size: many
D gene: TRBD1
CDR3 DNA: TGCGCCAGCAGCCCGCGTCCCGGGACAGGGGGCCTCGAGACCCAGTACTTC
CDR3 protein: CASSPRPGTGGLETQYF

V gene: TRBV30
J gene: TRBJ2-7
clone size: -
D gene: TRBD1
CDR3 DNA: TGTGCCTGGAGTAAGGGGGCCTCCTACGAGCAGTACTTC
CDR3 protein: CAWSKGASYEQYF

V gene: TRBV9
J gene: TRBJ1-1
clone size: -
D gene: -
CDR3 DNA: TGTGCCAGCAGCCCACACGCCATTGCGGGATCCACTGAAGCTTTCTTT
CDR3 protein: CASSPHAIAGSTEAFF